A selection of T cell receptor beta chains follows, all from one sample in a study of cytomegalovirus exposure and HLA in healthy donors. Sequencing was performed with immunoSEQ multiplex PCR; in TCRdb, only in-frame clones are kept and a portion is missing. The sample shows 200,000 to 250,000 clones, under 80% of them seen only once. The sequencing sample was made of PBMCs. The receptors here all came from a girl aged 2 to 10 in good health and CMV-seronegative. Both conserved end residues are part of each CDR3. D genes are given only for firm matches. Expanded clones are given a class, and other clones once, few, many or no size at all.

11	-	TRBV6-1	TRBJ1-1	-	TGTGCCAGCAAGTGGACAGTCGAAGCTTTCTTT	CASKWTVEAFF
18	-	TRBV27	TRBJ1-2	-	TGTGCCAGCAGCATGCTGCCCGGGACACCTTCCCTTAACTATGGCTACACCTTC	CASSMLPGTPSLNYGYTF
13	-	TRBV6-5	TRBJ1-2	TRBD1	TGTGCCAGCAGTGTGACAGGGACTTATGGCTACACCTTC	CASSVTGTYGYTF
14	-	TRBV5-1	TRBJ1-4	-	TGCGCCAGCAGCTTGGGACAGCTTAATGAAAAACTGTTTTTT	CASSLGQLNEKLFF
16	few	TRBV5-1	TRBJ1-3	TRBD1	TGCGCCAGCAGCGCGGGGACAGGGGGCGCCGGAAACACCATATATTTT	CASSAGTGGAGNTIYF
15	-	TRBV5-1	TRBJ1-2	-	TGCGCCAGCAGCTTTTCGCGAGGGATGGGGTATGGCTACACCTTC	CASSFSRGMGYGYTF
16	-	TRBV5-1	TRBJ1-6	-	TGCGCCAGCAGCTTCGACAGACCCTTATCGCATTCACCCCTCCACTTT	CASSFDRPLSHSPLHF
16	-	TRBV7-6	TRBJ2-7	TRBD1	TGTGCCAGCAGCTTAACCGGACAGGGGGGATCCTACGAGCAGTACTTC	CASSLTGQGGSYEQYF
14	-	TRBV7-9	TRBJ2-7	-	TGTGCCAGCAGCTTACTAGCGACGTCCTACGAGCAGTACTTC	CASSLLATSYEQYF
14	-	TRBV11-2	TRBJ2-1	-	TGTGCCAGCAGCACCTTACAAGGGGCCAATGAGCAGTTCTTC	CASSTLQGANEQFF
17	-	TRBV5-1	TRBJ2-3	TRBD2	TGCGCCAGCAGCTTGTCGGTAGCGGGAGTTGGCACAGATACGCAGTATTTT	CASSLSVAGVGTDTQYF
11	-	TRBV2	TRBJ2-2	-	TGTGCCAGCAGTGTGGAGGGGGAGCTGTTTTTT	CASSVEGELFF
18	-	TRBV10-1	TRBJ1-3	TRBD1	TGCGCCAGCAGTACCAGACTCGGACAGGGAAAAATTGGAAACACCATATATTTT	CASSTRLGQGKIGNTIYF
15	-	TRBV19	TRBJ1-6	TRBD1	TGTGCCAGTATGGAAGGGGGCGACCTTAATTCACCCCTCCACTTT	CASMEGGDLNSPLHF
14	-	TRBV2	TRBJ2-1	TRBD1	TGTGCCAGCGGCCGGACAGGTCCCTACAATGAGCAGTTCTTC	CASGRTGPYNEQFF
13	-	TRBV27	TRBJ1-3	-	TGTGCCAGCAGCCCACTATGCGGAAACACCATATATTTT	CASSPLCGNTIYF
14	-	TRBV7-9	TRBJ2-1	-	TGTGCCAGCAGAGGCCCGGGAGGGACAGGGGAGCAGTTCTTC	CASRGPGGTGEQFF
17	-	TRBV27	TRBJ1-1	-	TGTGCCAGCAGTTTAGTCTGGGGAGAGGGATCGGACACTGAAGCTTTCTTT	CASSLVWGEGSDTEAFF
14	-	TRBV6-5	TRBJ1-3	-	TGTGCCAGCAGTTACTCAGGGGCGGGAAACACCATATATTTT	CASSYSGAGNTIYF
14	-	TRBV7-9	TRBJ2-5	-	TGTGCCAGCAGCCAATCCGGAGGGGAAGAGACCCAGTACTTC	CASSQSGGEETQYF
15	-	TRBV9	TRBJ1-3	-	TGTGCCAGCAGCGTAGGGCAGAGGTCTGGAAACACCATATATTTT	CASSVGQRSGNTIYF
15	-	TRBV9	TRBJ1-1	TRBD1	TGTGCCAGCAGCCCTCGACAGGGGGGAGACACTGAAGCTTTCTTT	CASSPRQGGDTEAFF
15	-	TRBV4-2	TRBJ2-4	-	TGTGCCAGCAGCCAAGAACTAGGCTTCCAAAACATTCAGTACTTC	CASSQELGFQNIQYF
14	-	TRBV6-1	TRBJ2-7	TRBD1	TGTGCCAGCAGTCCGACAGGGGGCCCTTACGAGCAGTACTTC	CASSPTGGPYEQYF
16	-	TRBV27	TRBJ1-1	-	TGTGCCAGCAGCCCCCTCCAATGGCAGATGAACACTGAAGCTTTCTTT	CASSPLQWQMNTEAFF
14	-	TRBV7-2	TRBJ2-7	TRBD1	TGTGCCAGCAGCTTTGACAGGGTCTCCTACGAGCAGTACTTC	CASSFDRVSYEQYF
17	-	TRBV11-2	TRBJ2-5	TRBD2	TGTGCCAGCACAATCGCCCCTAGCGGGAGGTTTTCAGAGACCCAGTACTTC	CASTIAPSGRFSETQYF
14	-	TRBV5-1	TRBJ2-5	-	TGCGCCAGCAGCTTGGCCGTCGGGAAAGAGACCCAGTACTTC	CASSLAVGKETQYF
14	-	TRBV6-1	TRBJ2-1	TRBD2	TGTGCCAGCAGTGAAACCCTAGCGGGAGGTGAGCAGTTCTTC	CASSETLAGGEQFF
15	-	TRBV5-1	TRBJ2-7	TRBD2	TGCGCCAGCAGCTCCCTCGGGGGGGGGAGCTACGAGCAGTACTTC	CASSSLGGGSYEQYF
15	few	TRBV7-8	TRBJ2-5	TRBD1	TGTGCCAGCAGCCCCGACAGGGCGATGTGGGAGACCCAGTACTTC	CASSPDRAMWETQYF
15	-	TRBV21-1	TRBJ2-7	-	TGTGCCAGCAGCAAATTCTGCGGGACAGGAGGCCAGCAGTACTTC	CASSKFCGTGGQQYF
17	-	TRBV2	TRBJ2-1	-	TGTGCCAGCAGTGACGTGGCGGGGGCGCGTCAAGGAGGTGAGCAGTTCTTC	CASSDVAGARQGGEQFF
12	few	TRBV25-1	TRBJ2-7	-	TGTGCCAGCAGGGCAGGAGGCTACGAGCAGTACTTC	CASRAGGYEQYF
15	few	TRBV19	TRBJ2-2	TRBD1	TGTGCCAGTAGTAGCCAGGGGGCTTACACCGGGGAGCTGTTTTTT	CASSSQGAYTGELFF
15	-	TRBV5-1	TRBJ2-1	TRBD2	TGCGCCAGCAGCGAGGGACTAGCGGGCGGGGATGAGCAGTTCTTC	CASSEGLAGGDEQFF
15	few	TRBV5-6	TRBJ1-1	-	TGTGCCAGCAGCCCCCAGGGCCAATCCCTTGGGCGGGCTTTCTTT	CASSPQGQSLGRAFF
13	-	TRBV29-1	TRBJ1-2	-	TGCAGCGTTAGAAGCAACAGGGCAGGCGGCTACACCTTC	CSVRSNRAGGYTF
14	-	TRBV7-6	TRBJ1-3	TRBD1	TGTGCCAGCAGCATCCTGGAGGGGGCAAACACCATATATTTT	CASSILEGANTIYF
15	-	TRBV11-3	TRBJ1-2	-	TGTGCCAGCAGCCCTTGGGACTGTTATAACTATGGCTACACCTTC	CASSPWDCYNYGYTF
16	-	TRBV21-1	TRBJ2-7	-	TGTGCCAGCAGCACCCGGGACAGCCAACCTTTTTACGAGCAGTACTTC	CASSTRDSQPFYEQYF
14	-	TRBV11-2	TRBJ1-4	-	TGTGCCAGCAGCTTAGACCGCTTGGCCGAAAAACTGTTTTTT	CASSLDRLAEKLFF
17	-	TRBV27	TRBJ2-7	TRBD1	TGTGCCAGCAGCAAATCCGTATGGTCTGGGACAGCGTACGAGCAGTACTTC	CASSKSVWSGTAYEQYF
15	-	TRBV27	TRBJ1-3	TRBD1	TGTGCCAGCAGTTTATCAGGGGGCCCGGGAAACACCATATATTTT	CASSLSGGPGNTIYF
13	-	TRBV7-9	TRBJ2-2	TRBD2	TGTTCCGGGGGACTAGTTAATACCGGGGAGCTGTTTTTT	CSGGLVNTGELFF
15	-	TRBV16	TRBJ1-2	TRBD1	TGTGCCAGCAGCCAATGGTTGCAGGGGGCGAATGGCTACACCTTC	CASSQWLQGANGYTF
14	few	TRBV5-8	TRBJ2-1	TRBD1	TGTGCCAGCAGCTTGAGACAGGGGCCAGATGAGCAGTTCTTC	CASSLRQGPDEQFF
16	-	TRBV5-1	TRBJ2-7	TRBD1	TGCGCCAGCAGCTTCGATCCCGGGACAGGGGCCTACGAGCAGTACTTC	CASSFDPGTGAYEQYF
13	-	TRBV27	TRBJ2-7	-	TGTGCCAGCAGTTTACAGGGAACCTACGAGCAGTACTTC	CASSLQGTYEQYF
15	-	TRBV5-4	TRBJ1-3	-	TGTGCCAGCAGCGCAAGGGGGAGCTCTGGAAACACCATATATTTT	CASSARGSSGNTIYF
17	once	TRBV10-3	TRBJ2-1	TRBD1	TGTGCCACCTATTCGACAGGGGATAGGGGCTCCTACAATGAGCAGTTCTTC	CATYSTGDRGSYNEQFF
15	-	TRBV27	TRBJ1-2	TRBD1	TGTGCCAGCAGTTTATACGGGACAGGGAGTTATGGCTACACCTTC	CASSLYGTGSYGYTF
14	few	TRBV11-2	TRBJ1-6	-	TGTGCCAGCAGCTTTAAACAGGATAATTCACCCCTCCACTTT	CASSFKQDNSPLHF
14	-	TRBV2	TRBJ1-2	-	TGTGCCAGCAGTGATCAGGGGCCCCTTTATGGCTACACCTTC	CASSDQGPLYGYTF
16	once	TRBV2	TRBJ2-5	TRBD2	TGTGCCAGCAGTGACCCTTCTAGCGGGGGAGAGGAGACCCAGTACTTC	CASSDPSSGGEETQYF